This TCR beta chain was observed in a study of blood T cell repertoires in COVID-19. Germline V gene lookup returns CDR1 SGHRS and CDR2 YFSETQ. This CDR3 region has 15 residues. Trimming stripped 7 bases from V and 1 base from J, with 14 bases between. Study members were between about 18 and 95 years old and lived in some 22 US regions. Donors were grouped by their self-reported clinical history. Cohort 3 recovery required two negative PCRs, clearance, or symptom resolution. Generated by immunoSEQ multiplex PCR, the TCRdb table keeps only in-frame clones and is missing some. The data show some 490,000 clones, with approximately 86% seen just once and roughly 8% held by the top ten.

V gene TRBV5-1 combines with J gene TRBJ2-2, with a tentative D call TRBD1 (6 bases). Sequenced material: PBMCs or T cells enriched from blood (not recorded which). The TCR sequence derives from a woman aged 60-75 years who had recovered from COVID-19. CDR3: CASFNRARNTGELFF. The CDR3 nucleotides read TGCGCCAGCTTTAACAGGGCTCGGAACACCGGGGAGCTGTTTTTT.